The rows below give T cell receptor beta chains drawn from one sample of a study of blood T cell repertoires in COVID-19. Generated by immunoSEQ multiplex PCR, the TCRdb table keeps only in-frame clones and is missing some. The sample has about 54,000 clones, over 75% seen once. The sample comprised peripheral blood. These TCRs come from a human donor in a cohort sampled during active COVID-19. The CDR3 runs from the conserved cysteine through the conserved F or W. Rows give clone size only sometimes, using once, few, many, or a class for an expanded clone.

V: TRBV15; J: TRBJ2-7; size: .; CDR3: CATSRNRGRGEQYF
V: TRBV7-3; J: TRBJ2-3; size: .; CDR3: CASSLMAPSGSGTDTQYF
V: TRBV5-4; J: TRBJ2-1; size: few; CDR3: CASSLESSGREQFF
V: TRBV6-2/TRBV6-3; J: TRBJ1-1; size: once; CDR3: CASSYPSRGRDDTEAFF
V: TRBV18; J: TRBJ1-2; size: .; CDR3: CASSPGQGNYGYTF
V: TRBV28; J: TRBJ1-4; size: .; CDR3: CASTRQANEKLFF
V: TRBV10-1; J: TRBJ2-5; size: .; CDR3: CASSEGVGGPVETQYF
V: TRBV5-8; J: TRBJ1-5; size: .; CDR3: CASGLPVGPQHF
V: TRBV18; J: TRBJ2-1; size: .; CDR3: CASSRIRTGAQYNEQFF
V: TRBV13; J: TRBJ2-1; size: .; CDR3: CASSPREGRYNEQFF
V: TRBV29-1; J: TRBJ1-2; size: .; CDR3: CSVKPQGGANYGYTF
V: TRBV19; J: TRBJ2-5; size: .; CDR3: CASSIKETQYF
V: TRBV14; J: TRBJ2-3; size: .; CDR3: CASSPTGFTDTQYF
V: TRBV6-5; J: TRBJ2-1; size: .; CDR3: CASSSLVWSYNEQFF
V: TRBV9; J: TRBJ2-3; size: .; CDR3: CASSVGGYGQGSTDTQYF
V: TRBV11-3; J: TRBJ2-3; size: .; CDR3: CASSPEGLGGQGTQYF
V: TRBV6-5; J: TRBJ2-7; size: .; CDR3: CASVPAQSWSYEQYF
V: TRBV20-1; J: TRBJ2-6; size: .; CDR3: CSASVRGPWPGANVLTF
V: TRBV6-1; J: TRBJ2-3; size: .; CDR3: CASSVIPGRSSRTDTQYF
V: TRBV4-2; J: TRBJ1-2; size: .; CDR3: CASSRPDRENYGYTF
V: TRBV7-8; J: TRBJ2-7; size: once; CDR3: CASSLGRSGPLYEQYF
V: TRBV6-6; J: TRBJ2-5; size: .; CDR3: CASSTPGLALETQYF
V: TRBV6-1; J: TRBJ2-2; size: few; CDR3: CASSDAGQGRVGELFF
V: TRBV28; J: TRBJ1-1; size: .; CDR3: CASSKGAVNTEAFF
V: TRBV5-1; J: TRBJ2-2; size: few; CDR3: CASSRSNPTGELFF
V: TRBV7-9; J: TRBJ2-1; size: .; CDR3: CASSPPSGGSNEQFF
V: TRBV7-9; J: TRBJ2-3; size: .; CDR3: CATTDRGSTDTQYF
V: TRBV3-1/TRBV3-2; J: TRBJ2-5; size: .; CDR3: CASSQETPFLREGRKTQYF
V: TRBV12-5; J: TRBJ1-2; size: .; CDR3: CASGPGGRGYTF
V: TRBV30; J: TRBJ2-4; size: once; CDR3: CAWSGLRRLAKNIQYF
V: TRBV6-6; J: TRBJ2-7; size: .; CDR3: CASSSTSGSYEQYF
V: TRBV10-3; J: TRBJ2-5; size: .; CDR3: CAISTGGTETQYF
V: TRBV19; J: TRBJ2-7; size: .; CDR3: CASREGAGTYEQYF
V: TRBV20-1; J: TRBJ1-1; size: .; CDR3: CSASRRGTEAFF
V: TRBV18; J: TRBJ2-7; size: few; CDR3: CASSPSGTPTYEQYF
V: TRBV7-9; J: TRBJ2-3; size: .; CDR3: CASTTGGGSTDTQYF
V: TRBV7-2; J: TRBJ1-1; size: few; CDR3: CASSTPDRVKNTEAFF
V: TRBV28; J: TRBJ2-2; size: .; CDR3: CASSTLTGELFF
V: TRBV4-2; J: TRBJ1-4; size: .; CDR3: CASSHAGTGGATNEKLFF
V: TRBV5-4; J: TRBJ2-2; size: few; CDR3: CASSPRSRQGNTGELFF
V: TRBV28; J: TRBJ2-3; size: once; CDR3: CASTGAGLGTDTQYF
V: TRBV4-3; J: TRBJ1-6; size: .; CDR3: CASSQGQGVLSPLHF
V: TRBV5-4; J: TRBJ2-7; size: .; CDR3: CASSFGTSGSLYEQYF
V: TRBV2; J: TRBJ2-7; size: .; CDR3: CASSPTSGSSYEQYF
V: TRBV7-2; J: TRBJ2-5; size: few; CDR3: CASSSGGTQYF
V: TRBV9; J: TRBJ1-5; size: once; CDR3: CASARGGGQPQHF
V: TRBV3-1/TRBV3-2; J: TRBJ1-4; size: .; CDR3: CASSHRVSNEKLFF
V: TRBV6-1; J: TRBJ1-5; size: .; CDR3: CASSEGQTYQPQHF
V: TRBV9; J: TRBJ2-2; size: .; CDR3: CASSPRTSGSGELFF
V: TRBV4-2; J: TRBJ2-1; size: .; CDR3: CASSQELSSGRDEQFF